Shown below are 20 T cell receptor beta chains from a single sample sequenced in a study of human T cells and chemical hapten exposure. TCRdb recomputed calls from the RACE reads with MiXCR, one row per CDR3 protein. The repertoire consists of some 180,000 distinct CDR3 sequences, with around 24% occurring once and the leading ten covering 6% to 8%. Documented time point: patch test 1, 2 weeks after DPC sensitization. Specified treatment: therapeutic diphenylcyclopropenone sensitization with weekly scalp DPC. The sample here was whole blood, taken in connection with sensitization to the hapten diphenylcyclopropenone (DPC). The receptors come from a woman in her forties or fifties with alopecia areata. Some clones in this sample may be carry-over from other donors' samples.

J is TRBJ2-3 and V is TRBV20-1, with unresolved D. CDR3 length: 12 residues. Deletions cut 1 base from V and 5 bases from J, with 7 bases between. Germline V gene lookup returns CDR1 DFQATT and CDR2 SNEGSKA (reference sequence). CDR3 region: CSARGGLDTQYF. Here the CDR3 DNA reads TGCAGTGCTAGAGGAGGATTAGATACGCAGTATTTT.

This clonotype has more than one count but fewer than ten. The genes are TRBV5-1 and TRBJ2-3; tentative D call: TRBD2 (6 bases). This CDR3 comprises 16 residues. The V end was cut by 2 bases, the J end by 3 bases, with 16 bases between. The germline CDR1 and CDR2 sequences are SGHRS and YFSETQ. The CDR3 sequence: CASSLAGYRGTDTQYF. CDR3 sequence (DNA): TGCGCCAGCAGCTTAGCGGGTTATCGTGGTACAGATACGCAGTATTTT.

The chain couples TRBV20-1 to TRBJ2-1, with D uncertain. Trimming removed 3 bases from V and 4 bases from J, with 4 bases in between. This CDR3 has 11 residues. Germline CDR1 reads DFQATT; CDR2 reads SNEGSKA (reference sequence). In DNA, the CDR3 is TGCAGTGCTAGGCCATACAATGAGCAGTTCTTC. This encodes CSARPYNEQFF.

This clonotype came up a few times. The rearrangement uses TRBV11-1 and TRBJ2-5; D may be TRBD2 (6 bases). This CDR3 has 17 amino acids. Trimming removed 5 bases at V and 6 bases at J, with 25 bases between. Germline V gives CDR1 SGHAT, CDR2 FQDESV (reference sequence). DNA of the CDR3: TGTGCCAGCAGCCACCGGGACGGACTACTCCTGACAAAGACCCAGTACTTC. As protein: CASSHRDGLLLTKTQYF.

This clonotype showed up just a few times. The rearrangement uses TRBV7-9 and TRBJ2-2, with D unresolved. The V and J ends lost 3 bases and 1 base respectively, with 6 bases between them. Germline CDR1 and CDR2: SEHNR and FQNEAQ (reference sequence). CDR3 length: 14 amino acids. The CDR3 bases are TGTGCCAGCAGCTTTTCCATGAACACCGGGGAGCTGTTTTTT. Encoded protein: CASSFSMNTGELFF.

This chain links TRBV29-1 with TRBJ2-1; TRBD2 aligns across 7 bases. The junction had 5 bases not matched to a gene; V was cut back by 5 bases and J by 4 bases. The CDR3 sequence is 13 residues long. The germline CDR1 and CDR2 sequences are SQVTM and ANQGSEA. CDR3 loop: CSVRLAEYNEQFF. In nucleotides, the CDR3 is TGCAGCGTTAGGCTAGCGGAATACAATGAGCAGTTCTTC.

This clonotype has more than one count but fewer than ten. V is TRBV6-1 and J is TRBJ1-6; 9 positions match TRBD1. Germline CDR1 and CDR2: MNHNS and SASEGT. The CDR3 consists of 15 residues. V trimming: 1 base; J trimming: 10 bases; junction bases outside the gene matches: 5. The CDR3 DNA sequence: TGTGCCAGCAGTGAAGTTACAGGGGGCAGATCACCCCTCCACTTT. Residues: CASSEVTGGRSPLHF.

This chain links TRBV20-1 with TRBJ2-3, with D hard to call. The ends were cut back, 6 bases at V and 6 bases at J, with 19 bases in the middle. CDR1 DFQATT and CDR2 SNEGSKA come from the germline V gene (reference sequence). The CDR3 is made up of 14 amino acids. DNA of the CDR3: TGCAGTGCCCCCCGGCCCCCGGGCGAGGATACGCAGTATTTT. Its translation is CSAPRPPGEDTQYF.

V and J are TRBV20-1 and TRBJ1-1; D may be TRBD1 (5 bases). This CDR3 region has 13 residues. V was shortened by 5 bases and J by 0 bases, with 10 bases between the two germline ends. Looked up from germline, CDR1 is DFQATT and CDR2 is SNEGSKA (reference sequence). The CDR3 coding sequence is TGCAGTGCTCCCAGGACACTGAACACTGAAGCTTTCTTT. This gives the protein CSAPRTLNTEAFF.

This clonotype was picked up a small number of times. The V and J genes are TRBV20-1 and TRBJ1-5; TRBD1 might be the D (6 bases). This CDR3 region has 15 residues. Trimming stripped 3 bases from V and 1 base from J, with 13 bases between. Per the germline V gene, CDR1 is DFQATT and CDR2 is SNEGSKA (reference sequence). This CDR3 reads CSASTGMPSNQPQHF. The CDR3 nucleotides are TGCAGTGCTAGCACAGGGATGCCGAGCAATCAGCCCCAGCATTTT.

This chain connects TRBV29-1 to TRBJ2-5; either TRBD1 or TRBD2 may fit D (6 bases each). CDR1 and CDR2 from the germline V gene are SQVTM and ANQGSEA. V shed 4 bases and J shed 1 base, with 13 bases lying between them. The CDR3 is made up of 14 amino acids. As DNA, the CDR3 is TGCAGCGTTGGGAAGGGGGGTACCCAAGAGACCCAGTACTTC. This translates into CSVGKGGTQETQYF.

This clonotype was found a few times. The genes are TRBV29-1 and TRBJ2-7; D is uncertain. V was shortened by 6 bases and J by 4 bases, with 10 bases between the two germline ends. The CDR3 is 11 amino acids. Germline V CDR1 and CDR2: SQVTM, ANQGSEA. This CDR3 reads CSVRREYEQYF. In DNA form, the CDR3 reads TGCAGCGTGCGGAGAGAATACGAGCAGTACTTC.

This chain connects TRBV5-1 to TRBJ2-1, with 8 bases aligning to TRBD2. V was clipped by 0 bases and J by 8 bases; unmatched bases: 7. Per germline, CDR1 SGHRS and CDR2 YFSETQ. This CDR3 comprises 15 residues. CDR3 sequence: CASSLDGGRYDEQFF. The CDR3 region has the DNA TGCGCCAGCAGCTTGGATGGCGGGAGGTACGATGAGCAGTTCTTC.

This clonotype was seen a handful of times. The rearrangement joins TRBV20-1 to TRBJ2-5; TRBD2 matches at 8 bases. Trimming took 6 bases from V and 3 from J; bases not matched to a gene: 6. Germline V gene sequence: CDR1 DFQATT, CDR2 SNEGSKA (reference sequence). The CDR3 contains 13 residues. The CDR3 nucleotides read TGCAGTGCCGTTCCGGGGGGGGAAGAGACCCAGTACTTC. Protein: CSAVPGGEETQYF.

The CDR3 reads CSARDVTSGTLAKNIQYF. CDR3 sequence (DNA): TGCAGTGCTAGAGATGTAACTAGCGGAACGCTAGCCAAAAACATTCAGTACTTC. This rearrangement joins TRBV20-1 to TRBJ2-4, with 8 bases that match TRBD2. The trim removed 0 bases at V and 0 bases at J, leaving 10 bases unmatched. There are 18 residues in the CDR3. Germline CDR1 is DFQATT and CDR2 is SNEGSKA (reference sequence).

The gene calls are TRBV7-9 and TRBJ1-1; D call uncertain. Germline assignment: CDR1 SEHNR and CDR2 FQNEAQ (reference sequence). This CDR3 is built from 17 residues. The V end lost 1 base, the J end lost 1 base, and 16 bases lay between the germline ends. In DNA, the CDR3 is TGTGCCAGCAGCTTAGTTGGCAGAGCGGCGGCGAACACTGAAGCTTTCTTT. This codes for CASSLVGRAAANTEAFF. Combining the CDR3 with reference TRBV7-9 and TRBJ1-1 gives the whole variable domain DTGVSQNPRHKITKRGQNVTFRCDPISEHNRLYWYRQTLGQGPEFLTYFQNEAQLEKSRLLSDRFSAERPKGSFSTLEIQRTEQGDSAMYLCASSLVGRAAANTEAFFGQGTRLTVV.

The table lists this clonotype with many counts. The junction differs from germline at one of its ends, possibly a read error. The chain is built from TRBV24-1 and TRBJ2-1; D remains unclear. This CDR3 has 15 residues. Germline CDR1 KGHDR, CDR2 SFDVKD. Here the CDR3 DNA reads TGTGCCACCAGTGACGGGCAGTTTCATAACAATGGGCAGTTCTTC. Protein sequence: CATSDGQFHNNGQFF.

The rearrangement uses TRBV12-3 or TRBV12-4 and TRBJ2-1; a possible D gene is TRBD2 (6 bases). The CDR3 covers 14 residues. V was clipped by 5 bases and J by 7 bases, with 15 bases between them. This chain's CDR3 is CASSPPTSSNEQFF. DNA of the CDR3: TGTGCCAGCAGTCCACCGACTAGTAGTAATGAGCAGTTCTTC.

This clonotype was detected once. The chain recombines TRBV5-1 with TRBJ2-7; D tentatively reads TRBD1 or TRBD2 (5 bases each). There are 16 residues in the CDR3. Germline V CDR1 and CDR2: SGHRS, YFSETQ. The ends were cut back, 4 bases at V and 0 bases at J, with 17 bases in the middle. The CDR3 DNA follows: TGCGCCAGCAGCAGAACCGGGACCGCCGTCTCCTACGAGCAGTACTTC. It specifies CASSRTGTAVSYEQYF.

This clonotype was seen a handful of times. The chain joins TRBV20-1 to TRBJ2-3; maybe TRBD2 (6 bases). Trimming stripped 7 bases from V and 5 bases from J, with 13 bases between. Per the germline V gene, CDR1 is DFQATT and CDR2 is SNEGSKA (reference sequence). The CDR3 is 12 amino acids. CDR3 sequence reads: CSGAGGGDTQYF. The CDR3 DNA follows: TGCAGTGGGGCCGGGGGTGGAGATACGCAGTATTTT.